This T cell receptor beta chain was captured by sequencing in a study of regulatory T cells in long-lasting Graves disease listed by TCRdb under 2021. Background for the entire study: In the newly diagnosed Graves' disease group, patients had been taking antithyroid drugs for less than 3 months. A total of some 35 samples underwent TCR sequencing: around 13 from persistent and 20 from newly diagnosed Graves' disease patients. This study used TCR sequencing and RNA sequencing of peripheral blood to compare persistent Graves' disease patients against newly diagnosed Graves' disease patients. The study was registered as a clinical trial and conducted in China.

Paper-wide results and their limitations: TRBV28, TRBJ1-2 and TRBJ2-5 were preferentially used in persistent disease, while TRBV20-1 and TRBJ2-1 were favored in newly diagnosed disease. More public clonotypes were shared among persistent patients (about 2,800) than among newly diagnosed patients (966). The study examined only peripheral blood because the primary lesion, thyroid tissue, could not be accessed. Sequencing and analysis were limited to the TCR beta chain. Lower TCR Shannon entropy and fewer highly expanded clones were observed in persistent Graves' disease patients than in newly diagnosed patients, which suggested clonal expansion. The small sample size was acknowledged by the authors as a limitation that may reduce accuracy.

Reading the label with the study, this specimen's time point is: newly diagnosed GD, antithyroid drugs for less than 3 months. For both TCR sequencing and RNA sequencing, RNA was extracted from PBMCs in TRIzol. Graves' disease was diagnosed according to American Thyroid Association guidelines. Recruitment of patients was carried out at an endocrinology department in Xi'an, China. Each patient gave roughly 10 milliliters of peripheral blood, collected in an EDTA anticoagulant tube. PBMCs were isolated by Ficoll Paque Plus density gradient separation without further T cell sorting. An Agilent 2100 Bioanalyzer and agarose gel were used to assess RNA quality, and a NanoDrop 2000 was used to measure RNA concentration. Library generation was performed with multiplex PCR. For sequencing, an Illumina HiSeq 4000 was employed. CDR3 regions were amplified by Arm-PCR with iRepertoire HTBI primers to construct TCR beta libraries. Gel purification was performed on PCR products prior to sequencing. The study's processing was this. Gene usage analysis of CDR3 amino acid clonotypes used the 50 to 70 TRBV and about 15 TRBJ segments found across samples. COPE and FqMerger were used to merge filtered high-quality paired reads into contigs. BLAST was used to align contigs to IMGT TRBV, TRBD and TRBJ reference genes, and CDR3 was defined according to IMGT. Any clonotype with a frequency above 0.1% was classified as a highly expanded clone. Shannon entropy was used to measure repertoire diversity, and the Gini coefficient was used to measure V-J evenness. A clonotype found in more than one individual was treated as public. Clones were called with MiXCR by TCRdb after fastp trimmed the public reads at Q25, and only in-frame beta chains were retained. Identical CDR3 proteins give one entry, which carries the most common genes and DNA. The V and J calls, along with clone size, are taken from TCRdb and not from the paper's own processing. The sample table shows hundreds of thousands of distinct CDR3 sequences, and around 15% are seen once. The ten top clones hold 20% to 25% of the sample.

There are many counts of this clonotype. Its antigen is unknown. No much larger clone exists at a distance of one base, and base qualities are not known. Reading from cysteine to phenylalanine, the CDR3 counts 14 amino acids. This entry keeps only the CDR3 DNA: 42 bases, framed from base 1. For CDR1 and CDR2, the germline V gene lists SGDLS and YYNGEE. V is shortened by 0 bases, J by 4 bases, and the region joining them spans 10 bases. This sample also belongs to another study, concerning T cells in Graves' hyperthyroidism and ophthalmopathy. The other study reports the following: Stable Graves' hyperthyroidism was defined as the absence of progression to ophthalmopathy over 18 months of follow-up. The hyperthyroidism patients were between 18 and 65 years old and newly diagnosed, with a disease duration of less than 2 months. The study excluded patients with uncontrolled infections, other autoimmune diseases, pregnancy or lactation. Diagnoses were based on clinical symptoms, serum thyroxine and TRAb, thyroid ultrasound and orbital computed tomography. The TCR CDR3 was subjected to a first round of RT-PCR using the HTBI primer set and the Qiagen OneStep RT-PCR kit. Most expanded thyroid clonotypes (frequency above 0.001) were also detected in blood, suggesting blood repertoires may reflect thyroid immune responses. A model built on a 13 V-J signature distinguished ophthalmopathy from stable hyperthyroidism, reaching 87.88% sensitivity and around 81% specificity in cross-validation and 80%/75% in testing. In validation, the model predicted progression to ophthalmopathy a median of around six months before onset, with 65% to 71% sensitivity and roughly 77% specificity. A discovery cohort of around 100 patients, 43 with Graves' ophthalmopathy and more than 55 with stable Graves' hyperthyroidism, was used to find distinguishing TCR V-J signatures. Prospective prediction of ophthalmopathy was tested in an independent validation cohort of approximately 18 hyperthyroidism patients and some 17 patients who later progressed to ophthalmopathy. The approximately 90 discovery patients were divided at random into training and test sets in a 7:3 ratio. In several Graves' hyperthyroidism patients, the study also compared T-cell repertoires from thyroid tissue with T-cell repertoires from blood. After blood sampling, hyperthyroidism patients were treated with methimazole at a starting dose of 30 mg daily, and ophthalmopathy patients were treated with high-dose intravenous methylprednisolone. A second multiplex PCR round built the libraries, followed by size selection and purification. Paired-end sequencing of the libraries was performed with 100 bp reads on an Illumina HiSeq2000. SOAPnuke was used to process the raw data, throwing out any read that contained adapters or uncalled bases, had a mean Phred below 15, or lacked an exact constant-primer or identifier match. COPE v1.2.5 was used to merge the high-quality paired reads, and each unique nucleotide sequence was defined as a clonotype. MiTCR v1.1 was used to align clonotypes to the IMGT TRBV, TRBD and TRBJ reference segments. Only V-J combinations with frequency above 0.0001, covering approximately 99% of repertoires, were analysed. The TCS score was defined as F50 (clonal expansion) divided by E x V (chaos), with BLOSUM62-based TCRdist calculated between CDR3 peptides within each V-J. Welch's t-statistics and random forest reduced around 520 V-J features to fewer than 15, which were used in a naive Bayes classifier (R e1071). Sample size was not statistically predetermined, and blinding of investigators to group allocation was not performed. TCR Vbeta CDR3 sequencing of 135 peripheral blood samples (under 45 ophthalmopathy, about 75 hyperthyroidism and roughly 17 progressor patients) is reported in the paper.

This TCR came from a woman aged 40 to 65 with Graves disease. Donor details come from another sample of the same person, matched by shared clones. The receptor chain draws on TRBV9 and TRBJ1-2; the D gene is perhaps TRBD1, from 5 matching bases. The sample was peripheral blood mononuclear cells (PBMCs), taken at new diagnosis, from a patient treated with antithyroid drugs. In nucleotides, the sequence is TGTGCCAGCAGCGTAGAACCAGGGTTCTATGGCTACACCTTC. It translates as CASSVEPGFYGYTF.